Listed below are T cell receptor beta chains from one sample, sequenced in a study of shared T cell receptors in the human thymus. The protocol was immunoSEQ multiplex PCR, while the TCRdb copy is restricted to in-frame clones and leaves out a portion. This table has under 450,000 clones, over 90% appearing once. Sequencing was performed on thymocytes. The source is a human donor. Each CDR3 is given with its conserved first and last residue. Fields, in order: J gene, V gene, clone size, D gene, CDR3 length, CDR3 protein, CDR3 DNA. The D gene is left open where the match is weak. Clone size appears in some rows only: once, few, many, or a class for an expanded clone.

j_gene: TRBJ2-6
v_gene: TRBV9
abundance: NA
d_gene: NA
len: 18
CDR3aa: CASSGNPRRGPGANVLTF
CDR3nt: TGTGCCAGCAGCGGAAATCCCAGGAGGGGGCCTGGGGCCAACGTCCTGACTTTC

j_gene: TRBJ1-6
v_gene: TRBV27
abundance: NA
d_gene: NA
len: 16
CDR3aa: CASSLLPVGYNSPLHF
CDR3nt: TGTGCCAGCAGTTTATTACCAGTGGGCTATAATTCACCCCTCCACTTT

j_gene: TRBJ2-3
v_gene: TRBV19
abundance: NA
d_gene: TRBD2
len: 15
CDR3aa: CASSVLAGLTDTQYF
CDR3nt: TGTGCCAGTAGTGTACTAGCGGGGCTCACAGATACGCAGTATTTT

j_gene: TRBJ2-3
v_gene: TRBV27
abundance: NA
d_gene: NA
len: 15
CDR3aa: CASSLGAGATDTQYF
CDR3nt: TGTGCCAGCAGTTTAGGAGCTGGAGCCACAGATACGCAGTATTTT

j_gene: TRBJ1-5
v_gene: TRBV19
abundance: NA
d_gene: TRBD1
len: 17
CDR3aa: CASSWRDSDYSNQPQHF
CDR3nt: TGTGCCAGTAGTTGGAGGGACAGCGATTATAGCAATCAGCCCCAGCATTTT

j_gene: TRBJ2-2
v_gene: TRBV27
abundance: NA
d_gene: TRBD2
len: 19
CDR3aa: CASSLKPSGRALNTGELFF
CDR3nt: TGTGCCAGCAGTTTAAAACCCAGCGGGAGGGCCTTGAACACCGGGGAGCTGTTTTTT

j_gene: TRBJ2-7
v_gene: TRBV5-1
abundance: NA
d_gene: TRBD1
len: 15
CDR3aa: CASSLAAGTAYEQYF
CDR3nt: TGCGCCAGCAGCTTGGCCGCTGGGACAGCTTACGAGCAGTACTTC

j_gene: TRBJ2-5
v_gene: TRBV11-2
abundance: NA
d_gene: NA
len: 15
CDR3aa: CASSSRLVHGETQYF
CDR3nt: TGTGCCAGCAGCTCTCGACTAGTTCATGGGGAGACCCAGTACTTC

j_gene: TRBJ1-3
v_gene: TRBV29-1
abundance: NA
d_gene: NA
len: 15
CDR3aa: CSAPDSQDSGNTIYF
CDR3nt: TGCAGCGCCCCAGACTCCCAGGACTCTGGAAACACCATATATTTT

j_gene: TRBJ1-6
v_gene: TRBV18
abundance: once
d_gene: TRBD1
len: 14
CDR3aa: CASCDRVQDSPLHF
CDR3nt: TGTGCCAGCTGCGACAGGGTTCAGGATTCACCCCTCCACTTT

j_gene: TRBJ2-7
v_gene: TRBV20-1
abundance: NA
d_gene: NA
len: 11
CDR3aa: CSARELGEQYF
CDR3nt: TGCAGTGCTAGAGAGCTGGGCGAGCAGTACTTC

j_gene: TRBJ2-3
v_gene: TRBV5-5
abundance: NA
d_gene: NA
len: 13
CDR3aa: CASSQGDTDTQYF
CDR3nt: TGTGCCAGCAGCCAGGGTGACACAGATACGCAGTATTTT

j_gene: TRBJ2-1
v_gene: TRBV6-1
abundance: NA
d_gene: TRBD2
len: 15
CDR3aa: CASSKLAGGRNEQFF
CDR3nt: TGTGCCAGCAGCAAACTAGCGGGAGGAAGAAATGAGCAGTTCTTC

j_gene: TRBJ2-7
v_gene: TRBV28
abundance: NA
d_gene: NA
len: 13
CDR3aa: CASSLSDPYEQYF
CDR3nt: TGTGCCAGTTCCCTAAGCGATCCTTACGAGCAGTACTTC

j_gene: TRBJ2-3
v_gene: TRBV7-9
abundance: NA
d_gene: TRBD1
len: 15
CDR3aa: CASSSLTGSTDTQYF
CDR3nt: TGTGCCAGCAGCTCCCTGACAGGGAGCACAGATACGCAGTATTTT

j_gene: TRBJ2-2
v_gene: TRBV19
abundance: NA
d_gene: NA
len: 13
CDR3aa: CASSTLTAGELFF
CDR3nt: TGTGCCAGTAGTACCCTGACGGCCGGGGAGCTGTTTTTT

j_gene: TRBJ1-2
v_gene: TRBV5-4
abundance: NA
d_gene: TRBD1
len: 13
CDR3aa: CASSSGQAEGYTF
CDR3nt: TGTGCCAGCAGCAGTGGACAGGCGGAAGGCTACACCTTC

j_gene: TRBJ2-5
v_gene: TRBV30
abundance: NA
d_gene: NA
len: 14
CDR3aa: CAWRIGGNPETQYF
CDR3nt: TGTGCCTGGAGAATCGGCGGGAACCCGGAGACCCAGTACTTC

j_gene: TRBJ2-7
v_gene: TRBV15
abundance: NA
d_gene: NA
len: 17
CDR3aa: CATSRAYKQSTYYEQYF
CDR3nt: TGTGCCACCAGCAGGGCTTACAAACAATCCACTTATTACGAGCAGTACTTC

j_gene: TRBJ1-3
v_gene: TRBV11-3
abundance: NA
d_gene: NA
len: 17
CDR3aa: CASSLRKERVWGNTIYF
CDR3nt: TGTGCCAGCAGCTTAAGGAAGGAACGGGTGTGGGGAAACACCATATATTTT

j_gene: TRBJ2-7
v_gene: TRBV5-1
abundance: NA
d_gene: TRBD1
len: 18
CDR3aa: CASSVYSLGGQGSYEQYF
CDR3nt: TGCGCCAGCAGCGTATACTCACTGGGGGGACAGGGTTCCTACGAGCAGTACTTC

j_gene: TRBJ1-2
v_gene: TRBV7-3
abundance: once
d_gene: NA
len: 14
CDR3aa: CASSLKSRGSGYTF
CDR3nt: TGTGCCAGCAGCTTAAAAAGTCGCGGCTCTGGCTACACCTTC

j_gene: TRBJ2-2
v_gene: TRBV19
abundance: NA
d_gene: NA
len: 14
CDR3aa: CAVRARGSTGELFF
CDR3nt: TGTGCTGTCAGGGCCCGGGGGAGCACCGGGGAGCTGTTTTTT

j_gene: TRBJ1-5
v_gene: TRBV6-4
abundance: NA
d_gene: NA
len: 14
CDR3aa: CASRMGRGNQPQHF
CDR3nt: TGTGCCAGCCGGATGGGCAGGGGCAATCAGCCCCAGCATTTT

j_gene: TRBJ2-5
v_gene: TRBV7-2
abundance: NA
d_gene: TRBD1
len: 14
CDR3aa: CASSSQGERETQYF
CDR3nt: TGTGCCAGCAGCTCACAGGGGGAAAGGGAGACCCAGTACTTC

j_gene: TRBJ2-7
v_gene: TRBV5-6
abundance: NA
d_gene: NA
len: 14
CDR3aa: CASSLVTSRNEQYF
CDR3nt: TGTGCCAGCAGCTTGGTGACTAGTCGTAACGAGCAGTACTTC

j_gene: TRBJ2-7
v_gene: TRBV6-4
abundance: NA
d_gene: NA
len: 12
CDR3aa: CASSDGGGPKYF
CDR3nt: TGTGCCAGCAGTGACGGAGGGGGGCCTAAGTACTTC

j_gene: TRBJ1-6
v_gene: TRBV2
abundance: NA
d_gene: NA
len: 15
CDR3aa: CASNLQGGENSPLHF
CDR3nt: TGTGCCAGCAACCTACAGGGTGGGGAGAATTCACCCCTCCACTTT

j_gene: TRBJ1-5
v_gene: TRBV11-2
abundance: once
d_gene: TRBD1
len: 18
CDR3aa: CASSEGRTGSARNQPQHF
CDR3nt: TGTGCCAGCAGCGAGGGACGGACAGGCTCGGCCCGCAATCAGCCCCAGCATTTT

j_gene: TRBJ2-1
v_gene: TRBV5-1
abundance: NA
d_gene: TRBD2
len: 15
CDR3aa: CASSSSASGYNEQFF
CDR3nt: TGCGCCAGCAGCTCGTCGGCTAGCGGCTACAATGAGCAGTTCTTC

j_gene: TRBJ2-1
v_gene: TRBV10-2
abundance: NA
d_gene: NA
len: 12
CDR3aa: CASSLLYNEQFF
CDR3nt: TGCGCCAGCAGCCTCTTGTACAATGAGCAGTTCTTC

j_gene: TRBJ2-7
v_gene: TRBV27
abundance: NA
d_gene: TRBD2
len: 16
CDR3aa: CASMTSGKGSSYEQYF
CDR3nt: TGTGCCAGCATGACTAGCGGGAAGGGGAGCTCCTACGAGCAGTACTTC

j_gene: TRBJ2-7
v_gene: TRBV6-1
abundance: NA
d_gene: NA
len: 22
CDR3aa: CASSEVDRSRIGLLLGSYEQYF
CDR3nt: TGTGCCAGCAGTGAAGTGGACAGATCGAGGATCGGACTCCTCCTAGGCTCCTACGAGCAGTACTTC

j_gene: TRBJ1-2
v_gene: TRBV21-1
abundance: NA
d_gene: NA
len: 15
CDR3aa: CASSHRQGARCGYTF
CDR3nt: TGTGCCAGCAGCCATCGACAGGGGGCTAGGTGTGGCTACACCTTC

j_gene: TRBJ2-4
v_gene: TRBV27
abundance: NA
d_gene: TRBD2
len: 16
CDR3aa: CASSLRGVLAKNIQYF
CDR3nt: TGTGCCAGCAGTTTACGGGGGGTATTAGCCAAAAACATTCAGTACTTC

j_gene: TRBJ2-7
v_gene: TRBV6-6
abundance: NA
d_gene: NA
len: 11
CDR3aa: CASSFEYEQYF
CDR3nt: TGTGCCAGCAGTTTCGAATACGAGCAGTACTTC

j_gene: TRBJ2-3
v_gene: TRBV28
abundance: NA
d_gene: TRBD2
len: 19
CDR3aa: CASSLELAGGLRYTDTQYF
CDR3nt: TGTGCCAGCAGTTTAGAGCTAGCGGGAGGATTGAGATACACAGATACGCAGTATTTT

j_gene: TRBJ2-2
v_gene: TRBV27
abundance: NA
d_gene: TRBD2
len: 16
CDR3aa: CATSGTSGSSGGELFF
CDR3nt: TGTGCCACTTCCGGGACTAGCGGGAGTAGCGGCGGGGAGCTGTTTTTT

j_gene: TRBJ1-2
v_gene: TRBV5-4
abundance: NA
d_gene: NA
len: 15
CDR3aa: CASSLRIGKPDGYTF
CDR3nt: TGTGCCAGCAGCTTGAGGATTGGAAAACCGGATGGCTACACCTTC

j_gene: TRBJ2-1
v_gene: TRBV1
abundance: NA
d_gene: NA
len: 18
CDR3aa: CTSSQDIIASGSHNEQFF
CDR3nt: TGCACCAGCAGCCAAGATATCATTGCTAGCGGGTCTCACAATGAGCAGTTCTTC

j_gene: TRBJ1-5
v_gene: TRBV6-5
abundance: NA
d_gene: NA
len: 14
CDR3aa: CASRSTGFNQPQHF
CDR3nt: TGTGCCAGCAGGTCAACAGGGTTCAATCAGCCCCAGCATTTT

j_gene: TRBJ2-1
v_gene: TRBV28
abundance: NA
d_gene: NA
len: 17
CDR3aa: CASSLDSPAGRANEQFF
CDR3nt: TGTGCCAGCAGTTTGGACAGCCCAGCGGGGAGGGCCAATGAGCAGTTCTTC

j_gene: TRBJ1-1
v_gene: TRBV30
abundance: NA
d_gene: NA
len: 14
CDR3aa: CAWSIPPTNTEAFF
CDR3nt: TGTGCCTGGAGTATCCCACCTACTAACACTGAAGCTTTCTTT

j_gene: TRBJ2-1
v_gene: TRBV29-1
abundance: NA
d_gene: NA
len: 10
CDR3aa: CSGTGREQFF
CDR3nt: TGCAGCGGGACGGGACGTGAGCAGTTCTTC

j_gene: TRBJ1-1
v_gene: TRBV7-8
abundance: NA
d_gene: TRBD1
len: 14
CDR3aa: CASSPHPGGTEAFF
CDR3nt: TGTGCCAGCAGTCCTCACCCAGGGGGCACTGAAGCTTTCTTT

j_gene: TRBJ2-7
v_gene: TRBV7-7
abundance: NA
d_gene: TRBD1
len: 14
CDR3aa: CASSPRTGGYEQYF
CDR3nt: TGTGCCAGCAGCCCCCGGACAGGGGGCTACGAGCAGTACTTC

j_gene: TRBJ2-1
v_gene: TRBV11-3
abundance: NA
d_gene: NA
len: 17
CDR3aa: CASSQGRSGKSYNEQFF
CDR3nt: TGTGCCAGCAGTCAGGGGAGGAGTGGAAAATCCTACAATGAGCAGTTCTTC